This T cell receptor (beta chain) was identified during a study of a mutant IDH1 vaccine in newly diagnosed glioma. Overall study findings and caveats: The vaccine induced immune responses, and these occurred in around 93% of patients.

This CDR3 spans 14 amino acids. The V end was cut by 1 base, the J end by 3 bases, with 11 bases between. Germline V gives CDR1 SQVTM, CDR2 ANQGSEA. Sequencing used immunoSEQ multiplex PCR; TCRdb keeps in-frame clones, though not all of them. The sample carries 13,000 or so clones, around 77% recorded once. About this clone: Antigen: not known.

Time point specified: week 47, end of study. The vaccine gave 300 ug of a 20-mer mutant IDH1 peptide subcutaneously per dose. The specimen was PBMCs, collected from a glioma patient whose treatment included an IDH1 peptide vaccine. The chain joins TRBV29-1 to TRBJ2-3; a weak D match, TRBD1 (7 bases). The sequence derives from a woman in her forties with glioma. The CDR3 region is CSVEGSGGTDTQYF. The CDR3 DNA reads TGCAGCGTTGAAGGGTCAGGGGGGACAGATACGCAGTATTTT.